The sample holds a few counts of the clone carrying this TCR beta chain. Its antigen is as yet unknown. The CDR3 is made up of 15 amino acids. The germline V gene encodes CDR1 SGHTA and CDR2 FQGNSA. V was cut by 4 bases and J by 8 bases, with 17 bases left in between. TCRdb processed the reads anew with MiXCR; each CDR3 protein has one entry. The data hold about 83,000 distinct CDR3 sequences, with 40% to 50% observed a single time. The sample comes from a study of T cell repertoires in cytomegalovirus infection. The receptor was isolated from a human donor in good health (CMV status not recorded). Some clones in this sample may be carry-over from other donors' samples. V is TRBV7-2 and J is TRBJ2-2, with TRBD1 as a possible D gene (7 bases). The specimen comprised CD8+ T cells from cultured PBMCs, sampled from culture after CMV antigen stimulation. The CDR3 nucleotides are TGTGCCAGCAGCTATCTCTTCAGGGGGGAAGGGGAGCTGTTTTTT. Its translation: CASSYLFRGEGELFF.